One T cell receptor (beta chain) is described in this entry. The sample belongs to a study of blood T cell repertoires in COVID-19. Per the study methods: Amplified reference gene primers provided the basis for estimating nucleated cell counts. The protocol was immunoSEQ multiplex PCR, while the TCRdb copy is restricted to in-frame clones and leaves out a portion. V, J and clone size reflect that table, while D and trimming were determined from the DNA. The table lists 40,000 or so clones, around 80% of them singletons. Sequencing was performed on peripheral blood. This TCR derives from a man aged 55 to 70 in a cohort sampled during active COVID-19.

CDR3 sequence (DNA): TGTGCCAGCAGTTTGCGACGGGAGACAGATACGCAGTATTTT. The encoded protein is CASSLRRETDTQYF. This chain uses TRBV6-5 with TRBJ2-3; D perhaps matches TRBD2 (6 bases). Germline V gene data show CDR1 as MNHEY and CDR2 as SVGAGI. The V end lost 4 bases, the J end lost 3 bases, and 11 bases lay between the germline ends. The CDR3 is made up of 14 amino acids.